These 17 T cell receptor beta chains were sequenced from one sample in a study of Graves' ophthalmopathy and Graves' hyperthyroidism. Transcripts of RNA were the source for amplifying TCR beta CDR3 regions. HTBI primers were used in a first-round RT-PCR, which preceded a second-round multiplex PCR. TCRdb analysed the multiplex PCR reads with MiXCR anew, one entry per CDR3 protein. The repertoire has 900,000 to 1,200,000 distinct CDR3 sequences, about 38% of them found once; the top ten carry around 10%. The sequenced material came from peripheral blood or thyroid tissue (not recorded which). The receptors were gathered from an adult man with Graves' hyperthyroidism.

This clonotype was counted at least ten times. The chain employs TRBV2 and TRBJ1-5; D is unclear. The ends were cut back, 1 base at V and 1 base at J, with 5 bases in the middle. The CDR3 is made up of 14 amino acids. CDR1 SNHLY and CDR2 FYNNEI come from the germline V gene. CDR3 DNA: TGTGCCAGCAGTGAAGTACAGAGCAATCAGCCCCAGCATTTT. It yields the protein CASSEVQSNQPQHF.

A word on this clonotype: A much bigger clone sits one base away, suggesting this may be a read error. In nucleotides, the CDR3 is TGCAGTGCTAGAGGACACCCGGGACGGGGGAATCAGCCCCAGCATTTT. As protein: CSARGHPGRGNQPQHF. The rearrangement links TRBV20-1 to TRBJ1-5; D may be TRBD1 (5 bases). CDR3 length: 16 residues. Germline CDR1 DFQATT, CDR2 SNEGSKA (reference sequence). The V end lost 1 base, the J end lost 4 bases, and 17 bases lay between the germline ends.

The table lists this clonotype with many counts. This chain joins TRBV20-1 and TRBJ2-5; possibly TRBD2 for D (6 bases). CDR3 length equals 16 residues. Germline CDR1 is DFQATT and CDR2 is SNEGSKA (reference sequence). The V gene lost 4 bases and the J gene lost 0 bases, with 18 bases spanning the gap. The CDR3 DNA reads TGCAGTGCTACTCAAGCCCGGACTACATACCAAGAGACCCAGTACTTC. Protein sequence: CSATQARTTYQETQYF.

The rearrangement links TRBV29-1 to TRBJ2-7; D call uncertain. Trimming left V 3 bases short and J 5 bases short, with 11 bases between. Germline V gene lookup returns CDR1 SQVTM and CDR2 ANQGSEA. This CDR3 contains 12 residues. This CDR3 reads CSVEAANHEQYF. CDR3 nucleotide sequence: TGCAGCGTTGAGGCAGCGAACCACGAGCAGTACTTC.

The J gene is TRBJ2-5, the V gene TRBV5-4; 9 nucleotides line up with TRBD2. Germline CDR1 reads SGHNT; CDR2 reads YYREEE (reference sequence). The trim removed 1 base at V and 1 base at J, leaving 5 bases unmatched. The CDR3 runs to 16 residues. The CDR3 DNA reads TGTGCCAGCAGCTTGTACGGGCGGGAGGGCCAAGAGACCCAGTACTTC. Protein: CASSLYGREGQETQYF.

This sequence joins TRBV10-3 and TRBJ1-2; tentatively, D is TRBD1 (6 bases). Germline V lookup: CDR1 ENHRY, CDR2 SYGVKD. The CDR3 length is 16 residues. Between the trimmed V and J ends, which lost 0 bases and 2 bases, there was a span of 13 bases. CDR3 sequence: CAISESEDGQNYGYTF. CDR3 DNA sequence: TGTGCCATCAGTGAGTCGGAAGACGGACAGAACTATGGCTACACCTTC.

This clonotype was counted between two and nine times. The chain combines TRBV7-9 with TRBJ1-4; D may be TRBD1 (5 bases). Germline V gene data show CDR1 as SEHNR and CDR2 as FQNEAQ (reference sequence). Trimming took 6 bases from V and 2 from J, leaving 13 bases between them. The CDR3 covers 15 residues. CDR3 sequence (DNA): TGTGCCAGCAGTTCCCTCGGGGGGACTAATGAAAAACTGTTTTTT. Translating it yields CASSSLGGTNEKLFF.

Turning to this clonotype: This may be a read error: a much more frequent sequence differs by one nucleotide. The V gene is TRBV14, the J gene TRBJ2-2; TRBD2 agrees at 8 bases. Germline V CDR1 and CDR2: SGHDN, FVKESK. CDR3 length: 13 residues. CDR3 coding DNA: TGTGCCAGCAGCCAAGATCTTCGGGGGGGGCTGTTTTTT. It codes for CASSQDLRGGLFF.

Regarding this clonotype: One base away lies a much larger clone, so this may be a sequencing read error. The V call is TRBV20-1, the J call TRBJ2-7; TRBD2 agrees at 7 bases. Germline V gene lookup returns CDR1 DFQATT and CDR2 SNEGSKA (reference sequence). The CDR3 has 14 amino acids. The V and J ends lost 6 bases and 2 bases, in that order; junction bases with no gene match: 10. The CDR3 is CSAPLAGVPYEQYF. The CDR3, as DNA: TGCAGTGCCCCCCTGGCGGGAGTGCCCTACGAGCAGTACTTC.

The chain employs TRBV15 and TRBJ2-7, with 7 positions matching TRBD1. J was trimmed by 3 bases and V by 8 bases; bases with no gene match: 1. Per the germline V gene, CDR1 is LNHNV and CDR2 is YYDKDF (reference sequence). The CDR3 is 11 residues long. DNA of the CDR3: TGTGCCACCCGGGACAGCTACGAGCAGTACTTC. Encoded protein: CATRDSYEQYF.

With respect to this clonotype: A much larger clone differs from this one at a single base, so this may be a read error. The V gene is TRBV6-1, the J gene TRBJ2-7, with D unresolved. The germline V gene has CDR1 MNHNS and CDR2 SASEGT. Between the trimmed V and J ends, which lost 5 bases and 6 bases, there was a span of 14 bases. CDR3 length equals 13 residues. CDR3 loop: CASSYSTDCEQYF. The CDR3 DNA reads TGTGCCAGCAGTTACTCCACAGACTGCGAGCAGTACTTC.

CDR3 DNA: TGTGCCAGCAGGCGCCGGGACACCTCATTCGAGCAGTACTTC. Amino acid sequence: CASRRRDTSFEQYF. This chain joins TRBV6-5 and TRBJ2-7; a weak D match, TRBD1 (6 bases). The CDR3 is 14 residues long. Per germline, CDR1 MNHEY and CDR2 SVGAGI. Trimming cost V 6 bases and J 6 bases, with 18 bases left between them.

In this sample, this clonotype turned up once. J is TRBJ2-6 and V is TRBV11-2, with D hard to call. The germline V and J ends were trimmed by 7 bases and 2 bases, with 18 bases remaining between them. This CDR3 is built from 17 residues. Germline V lookup: CDR1 SGHAT, CDR2 FQNNGV. The CDR3 here is CASTPLPGPPGANVLTF. Here the CDR3 DNA reads TGTGCCAGCACCCCACTCCCTGGACCTCCTGGGGCCAACGTCCTGACTTTC. Combining the CDR3 with reference TRBV11-2 and TRBJ2-6 gives the whole variable domain EAGVAQSPRYKIIEKRQSVAFWCNPISGHATLYWYQQILGQGPKLLIQFQNNGVVDDSQLPKDRFSAERLKGVDSTLKIQPAKLEDSAVYLCASTPLPGPPGANVLTFGAGSRLTVL.

This clonotype was seen many times. DNA for the CDR3: TGTGCCAGCAGGACGCTGGGGCAGGGTAAGCTCGAGCAGTACTTC. As protein: CASRTLGQGKLEQYF. The rearrangement joins TRBV11-2 to TRBJ2-7; D possibly corresponds to TRBD1 (5 bases). V lost 6 bases to trimming and J lost 6 bases, with 21 bases between them. CDR3 length equals 15 residues. Per germline, CDR1 SGHAT and CDR2 FQNNGV.

This clonotype was observed many times. This chain links TRBV4-1 with TRBJ2-5; TRBD1 matches 7 bases. Germline CDR1 and CDR2: MGHRA and YSYEKL. There are 17 residues in the CDR3. Losses at the gene ends were 0 bases for V and 0 bases for J; bases not matched to a gene: 7. CDR3 sequence reads: CASSQERVTGNQETQYF. CDR3 in DNA: TGCGCCAGCAGCCAAGAACGGGTGACAGGGAACCAAGAGACCCAGTACTTC.

This clonotype occurred a few times. The rearrangement uses TRBV20-1 and TRBJ2-7; D is perhaps TRBD1 (5 bases). Per the germline V gene, CDR1 is DFQATT and CDR2 is SNEGSKA (reference sequence). Between the trimmed V and J ends, which lost 0 bases and 4 bases, there was a span of 10 bases. The CDR3 is made up of 13 amino acids. The CDR3 DNA reads TGCAGTGCTAGAGACAGGGTAGCATACGAGCAGTACTTC. It encodes CSARDRVAYEQYF.

This clonotype was seen ten or more times. The chain combines TRBV9 with TRBJ2-7; D call uncertain. CDR1 is SGDLS, CDR2 YYNGEE, per germline. The CDR3 is made up of 13 amino acids. Trimming stripped 2 bases from V and 6 bases from J, with 12 bases between. The CDR3 nucleotides are TGTGCCAGCAGCGTGGGTAGTCTCGGCGAGCAGTACTTC. Translation gives CASSVGSLGEQYF.